This T cell receptor beta chain was recorded in a study of T cell repertoires and HLA-DP antigens. Amplification used primers for 54 TRBV and 13 TRBJ segments. Here immunoSEQ multiplex PCR was the method, and the copy in TCRdb shows in-frame clones only, minus some. This table holds about 89,000 clones, 86% found once. CDR3 size: 13 residues. Per germline, CDR1 SGHTA and CDR2 FQGNSA. Deletions cut 5 bases from V and 7 bases from J, with 12 bases between. For this clone: Its antigen is not known.

The receptor comes from a man aged 50 to 60 in good health and CMV-seronegative. Sequencing was carried out using CD4+ T cells from PBMCs. The genes are TRBV7-2 and TRBJ1-3; D may be TRBD1 (5 bases). The CDR3 nucleotides read TGTGCCAGCAGCCCCCCAGGGATGAACACCATATATTTT. It codes for CASSPPGMNTIYF.